These T cell receptor beta chains were read from a single sample in a study of Graves' ophthalmopathy and Graves' hyperthyroidism. A single record per CDR3 protein comes from TCRdb applying MiXCR to the multiplex PCR reads. The table records almost 40,000 distinct CDR3 sequences, about half of them present only once. Sequencing was performed on peripheral blood. These receptors all stem from an adult woman with stable Graves' hyperthyroidism. Each CDR3 is given with its conserved first and last residue. D genes are given only for firm matches. Clone size is shown for a subset of rows, as once, few, many or a class of expanded clone.

size,V,D,length,J,CDR3,DNA
many,TRBV6-5,TRBD2,15,TRBJ2-7,CASSRKREGPYEQYF,TGTGCCAGCAGTAGAAAGCGGGAGGGCCCTTACGAGCAGTACTTC
NA,TRBV4-1,TRBD1,16,TRBJ2-1,CASSSRDRGSYNEQFF,TGTGCCAGCAGCTCCCGGGACAGGGGGTCCTACAATGAGCAGTTCTTC
NA,TRBV4-2,TRBD1,14,TRBJ2-5,CASSQGDSQETQYF,TGTGCCAGCAGCCAAGGGGACAGCCAAGAGACCCAGTACTTC
NA,TRBV6-5,NA,14,TRBJ1-5,CASSYLGSNQPQHF,TGTGCCAGCAGTTACTTGGGGAGTAATCAGCCCCAGCATTTT
many,TRBV12-3/TRBV12-4,TRBD1,16,TRBJ1-1,CASSLAGTGGGTEAFF,TGTGCCAGCAGTTTAGCCGGGACAGGGGGCGGAACTGAAGCTTTCTTT
NA,TRBV5-1,TRBD1,14,TRBJ1-2,CASSLSGGDYGYTF,TGCGCCAGCAGCTTGTCAGGGGGCGACTATGGCTACACCTTC
few,TRBV7-2,TRBD1,15,TRBJ1-2,CASSLAPDRPYGYTF,TGTGCCAGCAGCTTAGCGCCGGACAGGCCCTATGGCTACACCTTC
many,TRBV2,NA,13,TRBJ2-2,CASTRGGTGELFF,TGTGCCAGCACAAGGGGCGGAACCGGGGAGCTGTTTTTT
many,TRBV5-8,TRBD1,16,TRBJ1-3,CASSSRQGPSGNTIYF,TGTGCCAGCAGCTCGAGACAGGGGCCCTCTGGAAACACCATATATTTT
NA,TRBV5-1,TRBD1,13,TRBJ2-5,CASRQGEWETQYF,TGTGCCAGCAGGCAGGGGGAGTGGGAGACCCAGTACTTC
NA,TRBV20-1,TRBD2,16,TRBJ2-5,CSASSPVAGRQETQYF,TGCAGTGCCAGCAGCCCCGTAGCGGGTCGGCAGGAGACCCAGTACTTC
NA,TRBV20-1,TRBD1,16,TRBJ1-5,CSARDPGTGNNQPQHF,TGCAGTGCTAGAGACCCCGGGACAGGGAACAATCAGCCCCAGCATTTT
large,TRBV7-8,NA,12,TRBJ2-7,CASSYTGHEQYF,TGTGCCAGCAGCTATACAGGGCACGAGCAGTACTTC
NA,TRBV7-9,TRBD1,15,TRBJ1-2,CASSLRDRGWYGYTF,TGTGCCAGCAGCTTAAGGGACAGGGGGTGGTATGGCTACACCTTC
NA,TRBV24-1,TRBD1,14,TRBJ2-7,CATSDSDRAREQYF,TGTGCCACCAGTGATTCGGACAGGGCGCGCGAGCAGTACTTC
many,TRBV12-3/TRBV12-4,NA,15,TRBJ2-7,CASSTGVAFSYEQYF,TGTGCCAGCAGTACCGGGGTAGCGTTCTCCTACGAGCAGTACTTC
NA,TRBV5-1,TRBD2,15,TRBJ2-7,CASSGTSGSSYEQYF,TGCGCCAGCAGCGGGACTAGCGGGAGCTCCTACGAGCAGTACTTC
NA,TRBV9,TRBD1,15,TRBJ2-5,CASSLGQAPRETQYF,TGTGCCAGCAGTTTGGGACAGGCACCGAGGGAGACCCAGTACTTC
NA,TRBV7-9,NA,9,TRBJ2-7,CASSLARYF,TGTGCCAGCAGCTTAGCGCGGTACTTC
once,TRBV7-8,TRBD1,14,TRBJ2-7,CASSFRTGGNEQYF,TGTGCCAGCAGCTTCCGGACAGGGGGTAACGAGCAGTACTTC
NA,TRBV29-1,NA,8,TRBJ2-7,CSVVGQYF,TGCAGCGTTGTCGGGCAGTACTTC
medium-sized,TRBV7-9,NA,12,TRBJ2-5,CASSFYQETQYF,TGTGCCAGCAGCTTTTACCAAGAGACCCAGTACTTC